These T cell receptor beta chains were read from a single sample in a study of cytomegalovirus exposure and HLA in healthy donors. Sequencing was performed with immunoSEQ multiplex PCR; in TCRdb, only in-frame clones are kept and a portion is missing. The profile shows roughly 140,000 clones, roughly 86% of them singletons. The sample comprised PBMCs. These TCRs come from a man younger than 35 in good health and CMV-seropositive. Each CDR3 is given with its conserved first and last residue. A D gene is named only where the DNA matches it firmly. Size is stated for part of the rows, as once, few or many counts, or as a class when the clone is expanded.

TRBD2	TRBV5-4	TRBJ2-2	.	CASGAGGSIGELFF	TGTGCCAGCGGGGCCGGCGGGAGTATCGGGGAGCTGTTTTTT
TRBD1	TRBV27	TRBJ1-4	.	CASRRTGSIATNEKLFF	TGTGCCAGCAGGCGGACAGGGAGTATTGCAACTAATGAAAAACTGTTTTTT
TRBD1	TRBV9	TRBJ2-3	few	CASSVTGGGTDTQYF	TGTGCCAGCAGCGTCACAGGGGGAGGCACAGATACGCAGTATTTT
TRBD2	TRBV9	TRBJ2-5	.	CASSVASGRETQYF	TGTGCCAGCAGCGTAGCTAGCGGGAGGGAGACCCAGTACTTC
.	TRBV11-2	TRBJ2-7	.	CASSGQRGYEQYF	TGTGCCAGCAGTGGACAACGGGGGTACGAGCAGTACTTC
.	TRBV19	TRBJ2-5	.	CASKEGAGSETQYF	TGTGCCAGTAAGGAGGGGGCAGGGTCAGAGACCCAGTACTTC
.	TRBV10-3	TRBJ1-2	.	CAISEDRKGGYTF	TGTGCCATCAGTGAGGACAGGAAAGGTGGCTACACCTTC
TRBD1	TRBV6-5	TRBJ1-1	.	CASRQQGGTEAFF	TGTGCCAGCAGGCAACAGGGGGGCACTGAAGCTTTCTTT
TRBD2	TRBV30	TRBJ2-3	.	CAWSEGLAGGVDTQYF	TGTGCCTGGAGTGAAGGACTAGCGGGTGGAGTAGATACGCAGTATTTT
TRBD1	TRBV5-4	TRBJ1-2	.	CASSPDRGRLYGYTF	TGTGCCAGCAGCCCCGACAGGGGGCGCCTCTATGGCTACACCTTC
.	TRBV7-2	TRBJ1-2	.	CASSLVGGQYGYTF	TGTGCCAGCAGCTTAGTCGGGGGGCAATATGGCTACACCTTC
TRBD1	TRBV5-1	TRBJ1-2	.	CASSAVGQDLGYTF	TGCGCCAGCAGTGCGGTAGGACAGGACTTAGGCTACACCTTC
.	TRBV27	TRBJ2-7	.	CASSLSGEVHEQYF	TGTGCCAGCAGTTTATCGGGGGAGGTCCACGAGCAGTACTTC
.	TRBV5-1	TRBJ1-1	.	CASSLEGDKTEAFF	TGCGCCAGCAGCTTGGAGGGGGACAAAACTGAAGCTTTCTTT
.	TRBV5-8	TRBJ1-1	.	CASSLLGSMNTEAFF	TGTGCCAGCAGCTTGCTGGGCAGCATGAACACTGAAGCTTTCTTT
.	TRBV27	TRBJ2-7	.	CASRGPAGGTYEQYF	TGTGCCAGCAGGGGACCAGCGGGTGGTACCTACGAGCAGTACTTC
TRBD2	TRBV4-1	TRBJ2-1	.	CASSHSAGVANEQFF	TGCGCCAGCAGCCACTCAGCGGGAGTGGCCAATGAGCAGTTCTTC
.	TRBV5-1	TRBJ2-3	.	CASSLVRGGSTDTQYF	TGCGCCAGCAGCTTGGTCCGCGGCGGGAGCACAGATACGCAGTATTTT
.	TRBV5-1	TRBJ2-7	.	CASSLGQGSSYEQYF	TGCGCCAGCAGCTTGGGCCAGGGGAGCTCCTACGAGCAGTACTTC
.	TRBV10-2	TRBJ2-7	.	CASSEADSSYEQYF	TGCGCCAGCAGTGAAGCGGACAGCTCCTACGAGCAGTACTTC
TRBD1	TRBV18	TRBJ2-2	.	CASSPLDRGNTGELFF	TGTGCCAGCTCACCACTGGACAGGGGGAACACCGGGGAGCTGTTTTTT
TRBD2	TRBV5-1	TRBJ2-1	.	CASSRLAGAYNEQFF	TGCGCCAGCAGCAGACTAGCGGGAGCTTACAATGAGCAGTTCTTC
TRBD1	TRBV18	TRBJ2-1	.	CASSPRQGSYNEQFF	TGTGCCAGCTCACCACGACAGGGGTCCTACAATGAGCAGTTCTTC
TRBD2	TRBV7-2	TRBJ2-5	.	CASSSILANQETQYF	TGTGCCAGCAGCTCGATACTAGCGAACCAAGAGACCCAGTACTTC
.	TRBV2	TRBJ1-1	.	CASRARRGGTEAFF	TGTGCCAGCCGAGCTAGACGAGGGGGTACTGAAGCTTTCTTT
TRBD2	TRBV7-8	TRBJ2-1	.	CASSGSAGGLDEQFF	TGTGCCAGCAGCGGATCGGCGGGGGGGCTTGATGAGCAGTTCTTC
TRBD1	TRBV5-1	TRBJ2-5	.	CASSGYRGSQETQYF	TGCGCCAGCAGCGGCTACAGGGGGAGCCAAGAGACCCAGTACTTC
TRBD2	TRBV4-2	TRBJ2-4	few	CASSQDSGGNIQYF	TGTGCCAGCAGCCAAGATTCGGGGGGAAACATTCAGTACTTC
.	TRBV4-2	TRBJ1-2	many	CASSQDLDGGPYGYTF	TGTGCCAGCAGCCAAGATTTAGACGGGGGGCCCTACGGCTACACCTTC
.	TRBV5-4	TRBJ2-3	.	CASSFRQGTDTQYF	TGTGCCAGCAGCTTCCGCCAGGGCACAGATACGCAGTATTTT
.	TRBV7-9	TRBJ2-2	.	CASSQSTGELFF	TGTGCCAGCAGCCAGTCCACCGGGGAGCTGTTTTTT
TRBD1	TRBV7-7	TRBJ2-1	.	CASSQGQGMYNEQFF	TGTGCCAGCAGCCAGGGACAGGGGATGTACAATGAGCAGTTCTTC
.	TRBV29-1	TRBJ1-1	.	CSVALGRVSNTEAFF	TGCAGCGTTGCCCTTGGGCGGGTATCGAACACTGAAGCTTTCTTT
.	TRBV18	TRBJ2-7	.	CASSPPLEPYEQYF	TGTGCCAGCTCACCACCGCTAGAACCCTACGAGCAGTACTTC
.	TRBV7-8	TRBJ1-2	few	CASSLVEGNGYTF	TGTGCCAGCAGCTTAGTTGAGGGCAATGGCTACACCTTC
.	TRBV5-1	TRBJ2-2	once	CASRQATTNTGELFF	TGCGCCAGCAGACAGGCCACCACGAACACCGGGGAGCTGTTTTTT
.	TRBV2	TRBJ1-4	.	CASSDQGWVATNEKLFF	TGTGCCAGCAGTGACCAGGGGTGGGTTGCAACTAATGAAAAACTGTTTTTT
.	TRBV27	TRBJ1-1	.	CARQLSNSFLLGGAGKNTEAFF	TGTGCCAGGCAACTGTCCAATAGTTTCCTACTTGGGGGCGCGGGTAAGAACACTGAAGCTTTCTTT
TRBD2	TRBV11-2	TRBJ2-1	.	CASSPLAGLLGNEQFF	TGTGCCAGCAGCCCCTTAGCGGGGCTTCTGGGGAATGAGCAGTTCTTC
TRBD1	TRBV13	TRBJ2-3	.	CASSSSDRAGTDTQYF	TGTGCCAGCAGCTCCTCGGACAGGGCAGGCACAGATACGCAGTATTTT
.	TRBV10-1	TRBJ2-2	.	CASSEEGNTGELFF	TGCGCCAGCAGTGAGGAGGGGAACACCGGGGAGCTGTTTTTT
TRBD1	TRBV27	TRBJ1-5	.	CASSLWGDSSNQPQHF	TGTGCCAGCAGTTTATGGGGGGACAGTAGCAATCAGCCCCAGCATTTT
.	TRBV18	TRBJ2-7	.	CASSPVGLGGEQYF	TGTGCCAGCTCACCGGTAGGCCTAGGCGGCGAGCAGTACTTC
TRBD2	TRBV2	TRBJ2-7	.	CASTRAGESYEQYF	TGTGCCAGCACGAGGGCGGGAGAGTCCTACGAGCAGTACTTC
.	TRBV2	TRBJ2-1	.	CASGWDSTNEQFF	TGTGCCAGCGGCTGGGACTCGACTAATGAGCAGTTCTTC
TRBD2	TRBV5-1	TRBJ2-1	.	CASSLPSGINEQFF	TGCGCCAGCAGCTTACCTAGCGGAATCAATGAGCAGTTCTTC
TRBD2	TRBV13	TRBJ2-1	.	CASSRGVGLAGIYNEQFF	TGTGCCAGCAGCCGAGGGGTCGGACTAGCGGGAATCTACAATGAGCAGTTCTTC
TRBD1	TRBV15	TRBJ2-2	.	CATSLRQGGWNTGELFF	TGTGCCACCAGCTTAAGACAGGGGGGGTGGAACACCGGGGAGCTGTTTTTT
TRBD1	TRBV6-1	TRBJ1-2	.	CASTRDSPNYGYTF	TGTGCCAGCACCCGGGACAGCCCTAACTATGGCTACACCTTC
.	TRBV14	TRBJ2-7	.	CASSRLAPLVGEQYF	TGTGCCAGCAGCCGTCTCGCCCCCTTAGTCGGCGAGCAGTACTTC
.	TRBV6-1	TRBJ1-2	.	CASSEASHALKPYGYTF	TGTGCCAGCAGTGAAGCGTCCCATGCATTGAAGCCGTATGGCTACACCTTC
TRBD1	TRBV10-3	TRBJ2-2	once	CAISATDRDTGELFF	TGTGCCATCAGTGCAACGGACAGGGATACCGGGGAGCTGTTTTTT
TRBD2	TRBV18	TRBJ2-7	.	CASSPFEPGTISYEQYF	TGTGCCAGCTCACCTTTCGAACCCGGGACTATCTCCTACGAGCAGTACTTC
.	TRBV19	TRBJ1-2	.	CASSMQGNYGYTF	TGTGCCAGTAGTATGCAGGGGAACTATGGCTACACCTTC
TRBD1	TRBV15	TRBJ1-1	.	CATSRDLKGGPEAFF	TGTGCCACCAGCAGAGATCTTAAAGGGGGCCCTGAAGCTTTCTTT